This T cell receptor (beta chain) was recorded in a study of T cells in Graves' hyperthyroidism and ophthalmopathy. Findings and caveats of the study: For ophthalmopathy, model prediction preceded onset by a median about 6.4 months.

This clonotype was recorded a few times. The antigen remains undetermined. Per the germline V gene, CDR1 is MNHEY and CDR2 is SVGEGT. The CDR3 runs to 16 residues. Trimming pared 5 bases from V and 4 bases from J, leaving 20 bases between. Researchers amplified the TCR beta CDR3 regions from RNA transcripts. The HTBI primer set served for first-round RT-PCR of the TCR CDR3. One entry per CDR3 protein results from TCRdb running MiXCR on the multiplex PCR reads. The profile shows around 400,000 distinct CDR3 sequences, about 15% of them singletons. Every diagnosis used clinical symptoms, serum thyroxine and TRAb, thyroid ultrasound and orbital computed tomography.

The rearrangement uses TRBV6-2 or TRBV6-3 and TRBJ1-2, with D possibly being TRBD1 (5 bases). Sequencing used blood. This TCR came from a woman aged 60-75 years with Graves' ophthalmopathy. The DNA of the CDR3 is TGTGCCAGCAGTGAGTCGATAGGCGCAGGGCTCTATGGCTACACCTTC. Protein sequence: CASSESIGAGLYGYTF.